This is a list of T cell receptor beta chains from one sample in a study of read filtering for tumor transcriptome and immune sequencing. MiXCR was run by TCRdb on the reads, yielding one entry per CDR3 protein. The sample yields more than 35,000 distinct CDR3 sequences, approximately 13% seen once. Input material: a population of CD138-negative cells sorted from bone marrow. The origin of the receptors is a donor at least 40 years old with multiple myeloma. The CDR3 runs from the conserved cysteine through the conserved F or W. Each record gives: V gene, CDR3 protein.

v_call: TRBV2; cdr3_aa: CASSQTGVGNQPQHF
v_call: TRBV12-3/TRBV12-4; cdr3_aa: CASSRRLAELPDTQYF
v_call: TRBV4-1; cdr3_aa: CASSQGGLKRTGAQYF
v_call: TRBV5-1; cdr3_aa: CASSLNPGTQETQYF
v_call: TRBV4-1; cdr3_aa: CASSQVTSGSRNEQFF
v_call: TRBV30; cdr3_aa: CAWSVTGGWTEAFF
v_call: TRBV29-1; cdr3_aa: CSVRQGVTSYEQYF
v_call: TRBV19; cdr3_aa: CAGPGQGVSRTSYEQYF
v_call: TRBV12-3/TRBV12-4; cdr3_aa: CASSRRDRTTGPQHF
v_call: TRBV20-1; cdr3_aa: CSAEGGVFHEQYF
v_call: TRBV3-1; cdr3_aa: CASSPGTVYEQYF
v_call: TRBV20-1; cdr3_aa: CSAPLGHGGSSYNEQFF
v_call: TRBV7-9; cdr3_aa: CASSPQTDEQYF
v_call: TRBV7-9; cdr3_aa: CASSRGTGQLQETQYF
v_call: TRBV5-4; cdr3_aa: CASSLPGQGFNEQFF
v_call: TRBV7-9; cdr3_aa: CASSWRLAGEETQYF
v_call: TRBV20-1; cdr3_aa: CSAPRDRVTDTQYF
v_call: TRBV19; cdr3_aa: CASKSTGSSYEQYF
v_call: TRBV28; cdr3_aa: CASSPQGAYNEQFF
v_call: TRBV10-3; cdr3_aa: CAISEYEFNEQYF
v_call: TRBV18; cdr3_aa: CASSPRSSIEQYF
v_call: TRBV19; cdr3_aa: CASSIGDRAFNEQYF
v_call: TRBV29-1; cdr3_aa: CSVVGDREINEQFF
v_call: TRBV3-1; cdr3_aa: CASSQRQGFGEQYF
v_call: TRBV5-5; cdr3_aa: CASSLAIVTGELFF
v_call: TRBV7-6; cdr3_aa: CASSLNPSVDSNQPQHF
v_call: TRBV5-1; cdr3_aa: CASSRGLAGGPGNEQFF
v_call: TRBV11-3; cdr3_aa: CASSPTAGAGNEQFF
v_call: TRBV6-1; cdr3_aa: CASSAGTAPSGDF
v_call: TRBV7-8; cdr3_aa: CASSPDRGPGYTF
v_call: TRBV18; cdr3_aa: CASSPGGSSYEQYF
v_call: TRBV9; cdr3_aa: CASSAGMGQLNTEAFF
v_call: TRBV7-6; cdr3_aa: CASSPGLFYEQYF